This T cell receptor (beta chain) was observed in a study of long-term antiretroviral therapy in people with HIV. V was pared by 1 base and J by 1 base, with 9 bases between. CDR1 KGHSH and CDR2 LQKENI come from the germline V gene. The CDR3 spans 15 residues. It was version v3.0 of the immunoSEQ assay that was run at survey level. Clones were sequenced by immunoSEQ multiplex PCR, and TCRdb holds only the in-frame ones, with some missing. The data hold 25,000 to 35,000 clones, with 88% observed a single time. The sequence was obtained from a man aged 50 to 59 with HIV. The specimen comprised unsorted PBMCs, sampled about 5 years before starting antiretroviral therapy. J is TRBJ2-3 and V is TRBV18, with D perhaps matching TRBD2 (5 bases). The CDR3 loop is CASSPLASGTDTQYF. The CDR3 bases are TGTGCCAGCTCACCACTAGCGAGTGGCACAGATACGCAGTATTTT.